The 14 T cell receptor beta chains below come from one sample, sequenced in a study of blood T cell repertoires in COVID-19. Measured with immunoSEQ multiplex PCR; TCRdb has only the in-frame clones, and not every one. Seen here are roughly 200,000 clones, 84% observed once, and the top ten hold around 20%. Sequenced material: peripheral blood. Receptors were obtained from a human donor in a cohort sampled during active COVID-19.

The genes are TRBV7-9 and TRBJ2-7, with a tentative D call TRBD2 (5 bases). This CDR3 has 14 amino acids. Germline-derived CDR1 and CDR2 are SEHNR and FQNEAQ (reference sequence). V was clipped by 4 bases and J by 3 bases, with 13 bases between them. This chain's CDR3 is CASSSSGPNYEQYF. The DNA of the CDR3 is TGTGCCAGCAGCTCCAGCGGCCCTAACTACGAGCAGTACTTC.

The V and J genes are TRBV3-1 (or the pseudogene TRBV3-2) and TRBJ2-1; 9 nucleotides match TRBD2. In germline, CDR1 is LGHDT, CDR2 YNNKEL (reference sequence). Trimming cost V 4 bases and J 9 bases; bases outside gene matches: 7. The CDR3 spans 14 residues. The CDR3 here is CASSRSGGFPEQFF. The DNA for the CDR3 is TGTGCCAGCAGCCGTAGCGGGGGTTTTCCTGAGCAGTTCTTC.

In this sample, this clone turned up a few times. This chain connects TRBV18 to TRBJ2-7; D not resolved. V was shortened by 4 bases and J by 2 bases, with 15 bases between the two germline ends. The CDR3 consists of 15 residues. Germline-derived CDR1 and CDR2 are KGHSH and LQKENI. The CDR3 loop reads CASSRTHTVPYEQYV. CDR3 nucleotide sequence: TGTGCCAGCTCACGTACCCATACAGTACCCTACGAGCAGTACGTC.

This clone was observed at least ten times. The chain joins TRBV28 to TRBJ1-4; 8 nucleotides agree with TRBD1. The CDR3 runs 17 residues. V shed 4 bases and J 8 bases; nucleotides not matched to a gene: 15. The germline V gene encodes CDR1 MDHEN and CDR2 SYDVKM. The CDR3: CASSSGGAYLVHEKLFF. The CDR3 region has the DNA TGTGCCAGCAGTTCAGGGGGCGCTTATTTGGTACACGAAAAACTGTTTTTT.

The chain joins TRBV6-6 to TRBJ2-5; 12 bases agree with TRBD2. The CDR3 is 16 amino acids. Trimming took 4 bases from V and 4 from J; bases not matched to a gene: 7. Germline V lookup: CDR1 MNHNY, CDR2 SVGAGI (reference sequence). DNA for the CDR3: TGTGCCAGCAGTTCGGAGACTAGCGGGAGTAGAGAGACCCAGTACTTC. Translated, it gives CASSSETSGSRETQYF.

The chain uses TRBV27 and TRBJ2-7; tentatively, D is TRBD1 (9 bases). There are 18 residues in the CDR3. V dropped 5 bases and J dropped 6 bases, with 29 bases sitting between them. CDR1 and CDR2 from the germline V gene are MNHEY and SMNVEV (reference sequence). CDR3 sequence: CASSSRQGGSGSLPEQYF. DNA for the CDR3: TGTGCCAGCAGTAGCCGACAGGGGGGCAGCGGGAGTCTCCCCGAGCAGTACTTC.

The rearrangement joins TRBV7-9 to TRBJ2-5; 7 bases are shared with TRBD2. V shed 1 base and J 3 bases; nucleotides not matched to a gene: 5. Germline V gene lookup returns CDR1 SEHNR and CDR2 FQNEAQ (reference sequence). CDR3 size: 15 residues. CDR3 DNA: TGTGCCAGCAGCTTAGGTCTAGCGGTAAAAGAGACCCAGTACTTC. The encoded protein is CASSLGLAVKETQYF.

This chain uses TRBV16 with TRBJ1-3, with D unresolved. The V end was cut by 5 bases, the J end by 4 bases, with 15 bases between. Germline V gene data show CDR1 as KGHSY and CDR2 as FQNENV. The CDR3 has 15 residues. The CDR3, as DNA: TGTGCCAGCAGCGAGTCGCGGGCGGCAGGAAACACCATATATTTT. Protein: CASSESRAAGNTIYF. The full variable domain, with the rest looked up from reference TRBV16 and TRBJ1-3, is GEEVAQTPKHLVRGEGQKAKLYCAPIKGHSYVFWYQQVLKNEFKFLISFQNENVFDETGMPKERFSAKCLPNSPCSLEIQATKLEDSAVYFCASSESRAAGNTIYFGEGSWLTVV.

This chain joins TRBV18 and TRBJ2-5; D may be TRBD2 (5 bases). The germline CDR1 and CDR2 sequences are KGHSH and LQKENI. With 2 bases removed from V and 2 bases from J, the gap between germline ends came to 12 bases. This CDR3 spans 15 amino acids. The CDR3 here is CASSPSGRRQETQYF. Here the CDR3 DNA reads TGTGCCAGCTCACCATCGGGCAGGAGGCAAGAGACCCAGTACTTC. The variable domain in full, completed from reference TRBV18 and TRBJ2-5, reads NAGVMQNPRHLVRRRGQEARLRCSPMKGHSHVYWYRQLPEEGLKFMVYLQKENIIDESGMPKERFSAEFPKEGPSILRIQQVVRGDSAAYFCASSPSGRRQETQYFGPGTRLLVL.

The chain has TRBV5-1 and TRBJ2-5; 10 bases agree with TRBD2. Germline CDR1 and CDR2: SGHRS and YFSETQ. V was clipped by 0 bases and J by 5 bases; unmatched bases: 4. CDR3 length equals 15 residues. CDR3 in DNA: TGCGCCAGCAGCTTGGTTAGCGGGGGGATGGAGACCCAGTACTTC. Translated: CASSLVSGGMETQYF.

CDR3 amino acids: CASSLSTGEYEQYF. CDR3 DNA: TGTGCCAGCAGCCTATCGACGGGGGAGTACGAGCAGTACTTC. V is TRBV7-8 and J is TRBJ2-7; a weak D match, TRBD2 (6 bases). Germline V CDR1 and CDR2: SGHVS, FQNEAQ. This CDR3 has 14 residues. The ends were cut back, 5 bases at V and 4 bases at J, with 15 bases in the middle.

The rearrangement joins TRBV6-6 to TRBJ2-2, with D maybe TRBD1 (6 bases). This CDR3 comprises 15 residues. Germline lookup yields CDR1 MNHNY and CDR2 SVGAGI (reference sequence). V was trimmed by 4 bases and J by 2 bases, leaving 11 bases between them. The CDR3 DNA is TGTGCCAGCAGTTTAGGGGACACAAACACCGGGGAGCTGTTTTTT. This encodes CASSLGDTNTGELFF.

This chain links TRBV27 with TRBJ2-1; TRBD1 matches at 9 bases. The CDR3 loop spans 14 amino acids. In germline, CDR1 is MNHEY, CDR2 SMNVEV (reference sequence). The V gene end was trimmed by 7 bases and the J gene end by 1 base; junction bases not matched to a gene: 2. The CDR3 here is CASMGQGSYNEQFF. CDR3 in DNA: TGTGCCAGCATGGGACAGGGATCCTACAATGAGCAGTTCTTC.

The genes are TRBV18 and TRBJ1-1, with 10 bases aligning to TRBD1. Germline CDR1 reads KGHSH; CDR2 reads LQKENI. J was trimmed by 1 base and V by 3 bases; bases with no gene match: 5. This CDR3 has 16 amino acids. The CDR3: CASSPGTGAGNTEAFF. The DNA for the CDR3 is TGTGCCAGCTCACCCGGGACAGGGGCGGGGAACACTGAAGCTTTCTTT. Full variable domain (outside the CDR3, taken from reference TRBV18 and TRBJ1-1): NAGVMQNPRHLVRRRGQEARLRCSPMKGHSHVYWYRQLPEEGLKFMVYLQKENIIDESGMPKERFSAEFPKEGPSILRIQQVVRGDSAAYFCASSPGTGAGNTEAFFGQGTRLTVV.